The rows below give T cell receptor beta chains drawn from one sample of a study of OX40 agonist ivuxolimab in advanced cancers. Produced via immunoSEQ multiplex PCR; TCRdb's table is partial and in-frame only. This sample yields about 10,000 clones, of which roughly 90% are seen a single time; around 13% belongs to the top ten. The source material was CD4+ or CD8+ T cells sorted from blood, sampled in a trial of the OX40 agonist ivuxolimab. These TCRs come from an adult with an advanced solid tumor such as melanoma, head and neck, liver or kidney cancer. Both conserved end residues are part of each CDR3. D genes are given only for firm matches. Clone size is stated in some rows and not others, as once, few, many or a class when expanded.

-	TRBV5-4	TRBJ1-2	-	CASSPGTSDYGYTF
-	TRBV4-1	TRBJ2-6	TRBD1	CASSQDGTGYSGANVLTF
-	TRBV6-6	TRBJ1-2	-	CASSYFSQGSYGYTF
-	TRBV9	TRBJ2-3	TRBD2	CASSVASGGALDTQYF
-	TRBV11-3	TRBJ2-7	-	CASSHRDSYEQYF
once	TRBV5-1	TRBJ1-2	-	CASSPREGSFEFSYGYTF
-	TRBV7-2	TRBJ2-3	-	CASSLAGGRADTQYF
-	TRBV5-1	TRBJ1-1	TRBD1	CASSLAGTVMNTEAFF
-	TRBV9	TRBJ2-7	TRBD2	CASSLSGGDYEQYF
-	TRBV29-1	TRBJ2-7	-	CSVGGTGYEQYF
-	TRBV19	TRBJ1-1	-	CATKRGPLGNTEAFF
-	TRBV19	TRBJ2-1	-	CASRGAGNEQFF
-	TRBV19	TRBJ2-2	TRBD1	CASRQGPGELFF
-	TRBV21-1	TRBJ2-7	-	CASSAARQGSPYEQYF
medium-sized	TRBV29-1	TRBJ1-5	TRBD1	CSASGTAGNQPQHF
-	TRBV19	TRBJ1-1	TRBD1	CASSMGGTALYTEAFF
-	TRBV5-8	TRBJ1-2	TRBD1	CASSFGGTGDGYTF
-	TRBV18	TRBJ2-4	-	CASSPQTDVAKNIQYF
-	TRBV6-1	TRBJ2-1	TRBD1	CASSEAATGGRNEQFF
once	TRBV27	TRBJ2-3	-	CASRPGTDTQYF
few	TRBV27	TRBJ2-5	TRBD2	CASSLGGGVGETQYF
-	TRBV5-5	TRBJ1-2	TRBD1	CASSRGQNYGYTF
large	TRBV13	TRBJ2-7	-	CASSSYYEQYF
-	TRBV2	TRBJ2-1	TRBD2	CASSDGGVLKSSYNEQFF
once	TRBV7-9	TRBJ2-7	TRBD2	CASSSGGDEQYF
-	TRBV27	TRBJ2-7	-	CASSLGAPRDGPYEQYF
once	TRBV5-8	TRBJ1-4	-	CASSFGFAGMELNEKLFF
once	TRBV29-1	TRBJ2-1	TRBD2	CSVEIAGGHDEQFF
once	TRBV28	TRBJ2-7	-	CASSFGQLIYEQYF
-	TRBV5-4	TRBJ2-1	-	CASSLAPLSSYNEQFF
-	TRBV5-5	TRBJ2-7	-	CASSFSPGSYEQYF
-	TRBV5-1	TRBJ2-5	-	CASSPAGPLFEETQYF
-	TRBV7-2	TRBJ2-1	-	CASSLIGDEQFF
-	TRBV11-3	TRBJ2-7	-	CASSPAGGSYEQYF
-	TRBV11-2	TRBJ2-1	-	CASSLRFRDLSYNEQFF
once	TRBV6-4	TRBJ1-1	-	CASSENRNTEAFF
-	TRBV6-5	TRBJ1-6	-	CASTPSYNSPLHF
-	TRBV27	TRBJ1-2	-	CASSSAPNYGYTF
-	TRBV28	TRBJ2-1	-	CASRRLYNEQFF
-	TRBV2	TRBJ2-7	-	CASKPHGYEQYF
-	TRBV6-1	TRBJ1-3	-	CASSEEVYSGNTIYF
-	TRBV7-8	TRBJ1-5	-	CASSLGYNQPQHF
-	TRBV10-3	TRBJ1-5	TRBD1	CAISNTGVNNQPQHF
-	TRBV19	TRBJ1-1	-	CASSIAGTEAFF
once	TRBV28	TRBJ2-3	TRBD2	CASSFVAGGSDTQYF
once	TRBV2	TRBJ1-2	-	CASSTGTRSYGYTF
-	TRBV27	TRBJ2-1	TRBD2	CASSDGGANEQFF
-	TRBV28	TRBJ1-4	TRBD1	CASSPPGQGSEKLFF
-	TRBV5-1	TRBJ2-2	TRBD1	CASSPGQGVGGELFF
-	TRBV28	TRBJ2-7	TRBD2	CASSTHSSGFSYEQYF
-	TRBV5-1	TRBJ2-2	-	CASSLKGRTAGELFF
-	TRBV2	TRBJ2-2	-	CASRGGENTGELFF
-	TRBV13	TRBJ2-3	-	CASSLYGDTQYF
once	TRBV5-4	TRBJ1-2	-	CASPPSDTGGYTF
-	TRBV7-2	TRBJ2-7	TRBD2	CASSSAGVYEQYF
-	TRBV9	TRBJ2-5	-	CASSVEWRGETQYF
-	TRBV5-6	TRBJ1-1	-	CASSLNSIEAFF
-	TRBV19	TRBJ1-2	-	CASIGTLYGYTF
-	TRBV7-9	TRBJ2-2	TRBD1	CASSSTGGLIGELFF